This T cell receptor beta chain derives from a study of blood T cell repertoires in COVID-19. Only one count was recorded for this clone. Libraries were prepared by immunoSEQ multiplex PCR; TCRdb keeps only in-frame clonotypes and omits some of them. The table has approximately 290,000 clones, about nine tenths seen once. This CDR3 spans 13 amino acids. Germline values: CDR1 LNHDA, CDR2 SQIVND (reference sequence). The V gene lost 3 bases and the J gene lost 7 bases, with 12 bases spanning the gap. Sequences were obtained from peripheral blood. The TCR was taken from a woman aged 25 to 39 with COVID-19, enrolled during active disease. The V call is TRBV19, the J call TRBJ1-2; possibly TRBD1 for D (5 bases). CDR3 sequence reads: CASSIGGPLGYTF. CDR3 coding DNA: TGTGCCAGTAGTATCGGGGGTCCCCTTGGCTACACCTTC.